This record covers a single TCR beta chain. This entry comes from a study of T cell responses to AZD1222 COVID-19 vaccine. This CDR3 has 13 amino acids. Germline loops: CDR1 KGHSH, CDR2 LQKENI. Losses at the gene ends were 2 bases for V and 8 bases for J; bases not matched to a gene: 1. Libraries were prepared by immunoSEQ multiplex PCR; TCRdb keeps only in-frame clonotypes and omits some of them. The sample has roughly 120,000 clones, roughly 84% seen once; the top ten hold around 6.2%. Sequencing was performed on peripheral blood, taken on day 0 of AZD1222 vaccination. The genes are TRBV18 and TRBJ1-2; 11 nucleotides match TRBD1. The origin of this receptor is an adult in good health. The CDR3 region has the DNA TGTGCCAGCTCACCAGGGACAGGGGGAGGCTACACCTTC. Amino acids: CASSPGTGGGYTF.